This is a list of T cell receptor beta chains from one sample in a study of OX40 agonist ivuxolimab in advanced cancers. Measured with immunoSEQ multiplex PCR; TCRdb has only the in-frame clones, and not every one. The top ten hold 11% to 15% of the sample, which has some 10,000 clones, 81% seen once. The material was CD4+ or CD8+ T cells sorted from blood, obtained in a trial of the OX40 agonist ivuxolimab. The receptors derive from an adult with an advanced solid tumor such as melanoma, head and neck, liver or kidney cancer. Each CDR3 is given with its conserved first and last residue. D genes are given only for firm matches. Clone size is not always given. Where it is, it says once, few, many or a class for expanded clones.

J gene | clone size | V gene | D gene | CDR3 DNA | CDR3 protein
TRBJ1-1 | few | TRBV7-3 | - | TGTGCCAGCAGCCTAGGGGGGTCGGCCACTGAAGCTTTCTTT | CASSLGGSATEAFF
TRBJ2-7 | few | TRBV4-2 | TRBD1 | TGTGCCAGCAGCCAGGAGGGACAGGGGGCAGTCTACGAGCAGTACTTC | CASSQEGQGAVYEQYF
TRBJ2-7 | - | TRBV7-6 | TRBD2 | TGTGCCAGCAGCTTAGGGGGGGGGATCTCCTACGAGCAGTACTTC | CASSLGGGISYEQYF
TRBJ2-5 | once | TRBV5-5 | TRBD1 | TGTGCCAGCAGCTTGGCGATTACCGGGACAGGGAGGGAGACCCAGTACTTC | CASSLAITGTGRETQYF
TRBJ2-7 | - | TRBV5-1 | - | TGCGCCAGCAGCTTGGAGGTCTCCTACGAGCAGTACTTC | CASSLEVSYEQYF
TRBJ2-2 | few | TRBV2 | - | TGTGCCAGCGGAGAGGTGAACACCGGGGAGCTGTTTTTT | CASGEVNTGELFF
TRBJ2-6 | - | TRBV2 | - | TGTGCCAGCAGCAGCGCCCGGACAGACATCATCTCTGCGGCCAACGTCCTGACTTTC | CASSSARTDIISAANVLTF
TRBJ2-6 | - | TRBV4-2 | - | TGTGCCAGCAGCCAGGGGGGAGACTCTGGGGCCAACGTCCTGACTTTC | CASSQGGDSGANVLTF
TRBJ1-4 | once | TRBV9 | TRBD1 | TGTGCCAGCAGCGCCCGGACAGGGCGGGGTGAAAAACTGTTTTTT | CASSARTGRGEKLFF
TRBJ1-1 | - | TRBV27 | - | TGTGCCAGCTGGAGCGCAGGGTCTAGGACTGAAGCTTTCTTT | CASWSAGSRTEAFF
TRBJ2-7 | - | TRBV2 | - | TGTGCCAGCAGTGAAGGCGGGGGCGTCCCCTACGAGCAGTACTTC | CASSEGGGVPYEQYF
TRBJ2-5 | once | TRBV2 | - | TGTGCCAGCAGTGATAACTATGAAGAGACCCAGTACTTC | CASSDNYEETQYF
TRBJ2-1 | once | TRBV5-6 | TRBD2 | TGTGCCAGCAGCTACCTAGCGGGAGATTACAATGAGCAGTTCTTC | CASSYLAGDYNEQFF
TRBJ2-7 | - | TRBV5-1 | TRBD2 | TGCGCCAGCAGCCCAGCCGGGAGGGTGCTTGACGAGCAGTACTTC | CASSPAGRVLDEQYF
TRBJ2-7 | - | TRBV18 | - | TGTGCCAGCTCATCTCAGCCCGGGCCCTACGAGCAGTACTTC | CASSSQPGPYEQYF
TRBJ1-3 | - | TRBV9 | TRBD1 | TGTGCCAGCAGCACGTCAGGGGGCCCCACTGGAAACACCATATATTTT | CASSTSGGPTGNTIYF
TRBJ2-7 | - | TRBV6-1 | - | TGTGCCGCCCAAAGTGGCTCCTCCTACGAGCAGTACTTC | CAAQSGSSYEQYF
TRBJ2-7 | - | TRBV9 | TRBD2 | TGTGCCAGCAGCGGGCGGGAGAGCGCTTACGAGCAGTACTTC | CASSGRESAYEQYF
TRBJ2-1 | - | TRBV4-2 | TRBD2 | TGTGCCAGCAGCCAAGAAGGGAGCGGGAGTTTCTATGAGCAGTTCTTC | CASSQEGSGSFYEQFF
TRBJ2-7 | - | TRBV14 | TRBD2 | TGTGCCAGCAGGGGCGGGGGGACTAGGTGGAACGAGCAGTACTTC | CASRGGGTRWNEQYF
TRBJ2-7 | - | TRBV5-1 | - | TGCGCCAGCAGCTCCCGCCCGGGGCCGTTCCTCGAGCAGTACTTC | CASSSRPGPFLEQYF
TRBJ2-2 | - | TRBV27 | - | TGTGCCAGCAGTTTTATAGGTGGGGTTAACACCGGGGAGCTGTTTTTT | CASSFIGGVNTGELFF
TRBJ2-5 | - | TRBV5-1 | - | TGCGCCAGCAGCTTGGGGCATACGGCTGAGACCCAGTACTTC | CASSLGHTAETQYF
TRBJ2-7 | - | TRBV7-8 | - | TGTGCCAGCAGCCAAGGGCCCCACGAGCAGTACTTC | CASSQGPHEQYF